This is a list of T cell receptor beta chains from one sample in a study of CD8+CD57+ T cells in acquired aplastic anemia. TCRdb re-analysed the reads in MiXCR, keeping a single row per CDR3 protein. The data show approximately 180,000 distinct CDR3 sequences, around 50% seen once. The material sequenced was sorted CD4+, CD8+, or CD8+CD57+ T cells (not recorded which) from PBMCs. These receptors originate from a human donor with aplastic anemia. Each CDR3 is given with its conserved first and last residue. Fields, in order: CDR3 length, V gene, J gene, D gene, CDR3 protein. D genes are given only for firm matches.

length: 16; V: TRBV7-9; J: TRBJ2-5; D: TRBD1; CDR3: CASSFSGQGVGETQYF
length: 15; V: TRBV19; J: TRBJ2-3; D: -; CDR3: CASSIARGGTDTQYF
length: 12; V: TRBV10-3; J: TRBJ2-1; D: TRBD2; CDR3: CAITTSRNEQFF
length: 13; V: TRBV29-1; J: TRBJ2-7; D: -; CDR3: CSVLMDGTYEQYF
length: 16; V: TRBV2; J: TRBJ1-5; D: -; CDR3: CASSEVGGLSNQPQHF
length: 14; V: TRBV6-5; J: TRBJ1-6; D: -; CDR3: CASSYGLSDSPLHF
length: 15; V: TRBV15; J: TRBJ2-2; D: TRBD2; CDR3: CATRGGEGTTGELFF
length: 15; V: TRBV6-5; J: TRBJ2-7; D: -; CDR3: CASSYGGDSSYEQYF
length: 13; V: TRBV29-1; J: TRBJ2-7; D: -; CDR3: CSVEGTEPYEQYF
length: 14; V: TRBV20-1; J: TRBJ1-2; D: -; CDR3: CSARTVSGGYGYTF
length: 16; V: TRBV15; J: TRBJ2-3; D: -; CDR3: CATSRVGAGLSDTQYF
length: 15; V: TRBV10-2; J: TRBJ2-7; D: TRBD2; CDR3: CASSESTSGSYEQYF
length: 11; V: TRBV19; J: TRBJ1-2; D: -; CDR3: CASRSNYGYTF
length: 12; V: TRBV25-1; J: TRBJ1-6; D: -; CDR3: CASSGTSSPLHF
length: 17; V: TRBV19; J: TRBJ2-6; D: -; CDR3: CASSNGLPTSGANVLTF
length: 17; V: TRBV4-2; J: TRBJ1-2; D: -; CDR3: CASSQETERGVGYGYTF
length: 12; V: TRBV7-3; J: TRBJ2-1; D: -; CDR3: CASSKEVNEQFF
length: 13; V: TRBV7-7; J: TRBJ2-7; D: TRBD1; CDR3: CASSPGTGYEQYF
length: 14; V: TRBV24-1; J: TRBJ1-5; D: -; CDR3: CATSKVGENQPQHF
length: 18; V: TRBV11-1; J: TRBJ2-1; D: TRBD1; CDR3: CASSLALWGQGIRDEQFF
length: 15; V: TRBV7-9; J: TRBJ2-5; D: TRBD1; CDR3: CASSLIDRAQETQYF
length: 15; V: TRBV2; J: TRBJ2-5; D: TRBD1; CDR3: CASSRDRGQGETQYF
length: 14; V: TRBV24-1; J: TRBJ2-7; D: TRBD1; CDR3: CATSPGTAAYEQYF
length: 15; V: TRBV5-1; J: TRBJ2-7; D: -; CDR3: CASSAEGTLSYEQYF
length: 14; V: TRBV10-3; J: TRBJ2-7; D: -; CDR3: CAIRYRDHLSEQYF